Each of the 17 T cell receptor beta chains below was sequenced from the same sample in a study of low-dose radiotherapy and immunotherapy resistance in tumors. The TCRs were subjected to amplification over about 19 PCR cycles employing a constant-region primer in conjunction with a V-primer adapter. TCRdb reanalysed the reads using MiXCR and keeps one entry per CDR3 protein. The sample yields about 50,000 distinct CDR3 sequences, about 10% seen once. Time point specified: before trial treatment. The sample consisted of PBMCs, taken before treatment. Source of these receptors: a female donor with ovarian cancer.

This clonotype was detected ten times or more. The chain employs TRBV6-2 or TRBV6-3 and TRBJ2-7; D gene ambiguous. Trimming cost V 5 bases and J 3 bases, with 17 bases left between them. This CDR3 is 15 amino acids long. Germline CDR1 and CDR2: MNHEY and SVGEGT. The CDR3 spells CASSDAGPVFYEQYF. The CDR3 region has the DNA TGTGCCAGCAGTGACGCAGGCCCTGTTTTCTACGAGCAGTACTTC.

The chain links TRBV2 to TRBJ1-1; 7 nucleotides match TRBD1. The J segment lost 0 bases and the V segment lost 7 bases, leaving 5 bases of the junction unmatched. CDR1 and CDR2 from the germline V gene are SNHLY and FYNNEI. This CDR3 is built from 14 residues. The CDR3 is CASNRGLMNTEAFF. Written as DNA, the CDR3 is TGTGCCAGCAACAGGGGTCTTATGAACACTGAAGCTTTCTTT. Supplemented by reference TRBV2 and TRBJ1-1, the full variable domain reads EPEVTQTPSHQVTQMGQEVILRCVPISNHLYFYWYRQILGQKVEFLVSFYNNEISEKSEIFDDQFSVERPDGSNFTLKIRSTKLEDSAMYFCASNRGLMNTEAFFGQGTRLTVV.

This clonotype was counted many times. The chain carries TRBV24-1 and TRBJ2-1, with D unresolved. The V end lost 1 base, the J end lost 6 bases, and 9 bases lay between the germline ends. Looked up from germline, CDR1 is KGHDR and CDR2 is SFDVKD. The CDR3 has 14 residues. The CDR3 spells CATSDLFRPNEQFF. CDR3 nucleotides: TGTGCCACCAGTGATTTATTCCGACCCAATGAGCAGTTCTTC.

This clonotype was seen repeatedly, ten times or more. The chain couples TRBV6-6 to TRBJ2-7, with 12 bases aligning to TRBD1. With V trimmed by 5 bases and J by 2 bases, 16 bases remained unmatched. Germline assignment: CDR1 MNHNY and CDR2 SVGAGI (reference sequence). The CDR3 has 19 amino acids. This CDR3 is CASSTSGTGGGRRPYEQYF. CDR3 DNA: TGTGCCAGCAGTACGTCCGGGACAGGGGGCGGTCGGAGGCCCTACGAGCAGTACTTC.

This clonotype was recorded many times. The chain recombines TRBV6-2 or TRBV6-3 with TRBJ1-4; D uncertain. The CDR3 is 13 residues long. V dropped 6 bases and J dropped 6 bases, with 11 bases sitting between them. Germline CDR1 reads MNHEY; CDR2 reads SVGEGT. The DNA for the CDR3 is TGTGCCAGCAGCCCCCGGGCCGATGAAAAACTGTTTTTT. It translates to CASSPRADEKLFF.

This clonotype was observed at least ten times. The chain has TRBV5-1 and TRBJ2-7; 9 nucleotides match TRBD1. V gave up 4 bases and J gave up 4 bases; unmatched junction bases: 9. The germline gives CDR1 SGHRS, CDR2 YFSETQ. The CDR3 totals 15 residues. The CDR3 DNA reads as TGCGCCAGCAGCCCCTCCGGGACAGGGCTTTACGAGCAGTACTTC. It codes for CASSPSGTGLYEQYF.

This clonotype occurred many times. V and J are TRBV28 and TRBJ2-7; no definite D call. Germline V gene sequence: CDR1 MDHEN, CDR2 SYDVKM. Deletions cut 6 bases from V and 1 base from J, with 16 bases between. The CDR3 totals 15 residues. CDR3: CASSERVSQSYEQYF. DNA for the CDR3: TGTGCCAGCAGCGAACGGGTCTCCCAATCCTACGAGCAGTACTTC.

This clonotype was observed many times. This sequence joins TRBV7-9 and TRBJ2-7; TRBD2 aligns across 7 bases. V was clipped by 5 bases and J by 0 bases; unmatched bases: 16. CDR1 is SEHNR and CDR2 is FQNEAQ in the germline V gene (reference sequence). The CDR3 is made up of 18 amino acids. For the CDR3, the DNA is TGTGCCAGCAGCCCCTCGCTTCCCCAGCGGGGCCCCTCCTACGAGCAGTACTTC. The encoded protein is CASSPSLPQRGPSYEQYF. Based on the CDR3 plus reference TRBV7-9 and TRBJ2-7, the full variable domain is DTGVSQNPRHKITKRGQNVTFRCDPISEHNRLYWYRQTLGQGPEFLTYFQNEAQLEKSRLLSDRFSAERPKGSFSTLEIQRTEQGDSAMYLCASSPSLPQRGPSYEQYFGPGTRLTVT.

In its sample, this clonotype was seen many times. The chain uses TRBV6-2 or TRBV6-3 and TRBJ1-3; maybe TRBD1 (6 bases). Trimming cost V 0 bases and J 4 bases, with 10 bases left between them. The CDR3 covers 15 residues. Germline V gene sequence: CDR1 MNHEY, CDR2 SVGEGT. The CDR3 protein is CASSYSEGTGNTIYF. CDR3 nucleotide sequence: TGTGCCAGCAGTTACTCCGAGGGGACAGGAAACACCATATATTTT.

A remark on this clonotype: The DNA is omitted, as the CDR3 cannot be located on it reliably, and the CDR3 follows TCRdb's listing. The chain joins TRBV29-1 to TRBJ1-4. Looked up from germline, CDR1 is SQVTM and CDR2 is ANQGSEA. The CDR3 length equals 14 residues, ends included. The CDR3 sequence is CSVVQDSEKLFFFF.

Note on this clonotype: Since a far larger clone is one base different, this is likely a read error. The CDR3 loop reads CASSVQRGAYNGQFF. The CDR3 coding sequence is TGTGCCAGCAGCGTCCAGCGGGGGGCATACAATGGGCAGTTCTTC. The chain joins TRBV9 to TRBJ2-1; 9 positions match TRBD2. The CDR3 runs 15 residues. CDR1 and CDR2 (germline): SGDLS, YYNGEE.

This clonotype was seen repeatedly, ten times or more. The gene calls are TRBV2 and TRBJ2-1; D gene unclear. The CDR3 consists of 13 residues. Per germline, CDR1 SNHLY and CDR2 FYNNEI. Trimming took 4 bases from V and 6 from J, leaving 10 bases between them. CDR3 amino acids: CASSALTGNEQFF. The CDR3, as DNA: TGTGCCAGCAGTGCTCTGACGGGCAATGAGCAGTTCTTC.

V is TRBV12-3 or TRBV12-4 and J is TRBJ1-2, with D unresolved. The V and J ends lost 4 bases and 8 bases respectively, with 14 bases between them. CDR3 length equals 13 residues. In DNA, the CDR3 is TGTGCCAGCAGTTCCATTCCACAAGGGGGCTACACCTTC. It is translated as CASSSIPQGGYTF.

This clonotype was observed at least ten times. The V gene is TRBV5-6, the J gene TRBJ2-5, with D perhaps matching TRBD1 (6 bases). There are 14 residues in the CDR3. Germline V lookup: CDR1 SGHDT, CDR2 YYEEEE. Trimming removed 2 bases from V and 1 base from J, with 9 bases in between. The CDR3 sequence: CASSFGGLQETQYF. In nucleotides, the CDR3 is TGTGCCAGCAGCTTTGGGGGCCTCCAAGAGACCCAGTACTTC. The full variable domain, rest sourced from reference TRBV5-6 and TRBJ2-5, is DAGVTQSPTHLIKTRGQQVTLRCSPKSGHDTVSWYQQALGQGPQFIFQYYEEEERQRGNFPDRFSGHQFPNYSSELNVNALLLGDSALYLCASSFGGLQETQYFGPGTRLLVL.

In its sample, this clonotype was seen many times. The CDR3 protein is CASSLTSGSQETQYF. The CDR3 DNA reads TGTGCCAGCAGCCTGACTAGCGGGTCCCAAGAGACCCAGTACTTC. The V call is TRBV7-9, the J call TRBJ2-5; 10 bases line up with TRBD2. Germline loops: CDR1 SEHNR, CDR2 FQNEAQ (reference sequence). J was trimmed by 1 base and V by 5 bases; bases with no gene match: 4. The CDR3 length is 15 residues.

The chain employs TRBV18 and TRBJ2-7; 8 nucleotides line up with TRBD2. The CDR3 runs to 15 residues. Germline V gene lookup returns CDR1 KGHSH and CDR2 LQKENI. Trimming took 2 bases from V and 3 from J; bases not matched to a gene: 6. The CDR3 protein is CASSPSGLAGYEQYF. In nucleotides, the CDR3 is TGTGCCAGCTCACCATCCGGGCTAGCGGGCTACGAGCAGTACTTC.

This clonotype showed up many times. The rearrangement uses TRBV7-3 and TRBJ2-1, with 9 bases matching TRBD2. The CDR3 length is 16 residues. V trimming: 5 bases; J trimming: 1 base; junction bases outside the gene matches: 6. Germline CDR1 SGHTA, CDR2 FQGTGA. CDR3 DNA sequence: TGTGCCAGCAGCCCCCGGGCGGGGGGGTCCTACAATGAGCAGTTCTTC. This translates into CASSPRAGGSYNEQFF.